This entry features one T cell receptor (beta chain) sequence. This CDR3 is 13 amino acids long. V was clipped by 6 bases and J by 8 bases; unmatched bases: 8. From germline, CDR1 is MNHEY and CDR2 SVGAGI. This sample was included in a study of blood T cell repertoires in COVID-19. Study at large: Whether acute or convalescent, the COVID-19 samples came from the United States, Italy and Spain. Sources were T cells, B-cell-depleted T cells, or PBMCs; the material itself was cDNA or gDNA.

Study processing details: Estimation of nucleated cell counts relied on the amplification of reference gene primers. TCRdb's copy holds only in-frame clones and misses some; the assay was immunoSEQ multiplex PCR. That table gives V, J and clone size, and the DNA gave D and trimming. The sample holds about 170,000 clones, about 80% seen once. The sequenced sample was peripheral blood. The chain employs TRBV6-5 and TRBJ2-3, with 7 bases lining up with TRBD2. The sequence derives from a man between 65 and 85 years old with active or convalescent COVID-19. CDR3 bases: TGTGCCAGCAGGCGGGAGAGAATCGGTACGCAGTATTTT. Translating it yields CASRRERIGTQYF.